This T cell receptor (beta chain) was found in a study of cytomegalovirus exposure and HLA in healthy donors. For the study at large: Later, an analysis reported that the 110 or so validation repertoires had used the same platform as the 666 first-cohort repertoires. Study findings and constraints: Both high specificity and high sensitivity reportedly marked the classifier's diagnosis of cytomegalovirus status.

CDR1 and CDR2 (germline): MNHNS, SASEGT. V gave up 2 bases and J gave up 3 bases; unmatched junction bases: 16. The length of the CDR3 is 19 residues. As regards this clone: What it recognizes is unknown.

The repertoire was sequenced with immunoSEQ multiplex PCR; TCRdb's copy has only in-frame clones and lacks some. Here the sample spans under 250,000 clones, over 80% being singletons. The donors were in the approximately 120-subject validation cohort; that cohort was separate from the approximately 700-subject first cohort. The V call is TRBV6-1, the J call TRBJ2-1, with 7 bases identical to TRBD2. This receptor was identified in a woman under 30 in good health and CMV-seronegative. Sequenced: PBMCs. The CDR3 reads CASSETERGQRRDYNEQFF. DNA for the CDR3: TGTGCCAGCAGTGAAACGGAGCGGGGTCAACGTAGAGACTACAATGAGCAGTTCTTC.